This TCR beta chain stems from a study of control samples from healthy donors and cancer patients. Assay: immunoSEQ multiplex PCR; the TCRdb copy retains only in-frame clones and omits some. The sample shows some 150,000 clones, 75% to 95% of them seen only once. The ends were cut back, 4 bases at V and 1 base at J, with 14 bases in the middle. The germline V gene encodes CDR1 SGHRS and CDR2 YFSETQ. CDR3 length: 15 amino acids. The sequence was collected from a man aged 25 to 40 in good health. The material sequenced was blood. This chain joins TRBV5-1 and TRBJ1-1, with D perhaps TRBD1 (6 bases). The CDR3, as DNA: TGCGCCAGCAGCCCCCGGGACATTTGGAACACTGAAGCTTTCTTT. The encoded protein is CASSPRDIWNTEAFF.